A single sample gave rise to the 21 T cell receptor beta chains below, sequenced in a study of T-cell reconstitution after alpha-beta-depleted transplantation in children (dated by TCRdb to the mid-2010s). The library relied on PCR. The reads were generated on an Illumina HiSeq 2500. To normalize quantification of the TCRbeta repertoire, the TCR libraries were built with molecular barcoding that relied on unique molecular identifiers. In TCRdb, the public reads were trimmed at Q25 with fastp and aligned with MiXCR, with productive beta chains retained. Each entry merges the rows of one CDR3 protein and shows their most common DNA and genes. The sample table records hundreds of thousands of distinct CDR3 sequences; roughly 18% of these occur just once. Clones ranked in the top ten supply approximately 40% of the sample. Explained via the paper, the treatment or condition label denotes: allogeneic hematopoietic cell transplantation with graft depleted of TCRalphabeta T cells and CD19 B cells.

Sequences were derived from PBMCs, mostly from graft donor cells, sampled 360 days after TCRalphabeta/CD19-depleted stem cell transplant. The source of these receptors is a male patient aged 2-15 years who had a stem cell transplant for acute lymphoblastic leukemia, so the T cells may come from the graft donor.

This clonotype was seen a few times. V gene TRBV12-3 or TRBV12-4 combines with J gene TRBJ1-1; D gene uncertain. The CDR3 length is 15 residues. V was pared by 7 bases and J by 6 bases, with 21 bases between. The CDR3 region has the DNA TGTGCCAGCACCCCTAGAAGGGCTCTGTTCCCTGAAGCTTTCTTT. Protein: CASTPRRALFPEAFF.

The chain is built from TRBV7-8 and TRBJ1-2; 8 nucleotides match TRBD1. The germline gives CDR1 SGHVS, CDR2 FQNEAQ. The CDR3 consists of 15 residues. Trimming took 2 bases from V and 5 from J; bases not matched to a gene: 7. CDR3 sequence reads: CASSLQGAAAYGYTF. The CDR3 nucleotides read TGTGCCAGCAGCTTACAGGGGGCCGCCGCATATGGCTACACCTTC.

This clonotype has more than one count but fewer than ten. The rearrangement links TRBV4-2 to TRBJ1-4; D ambiguous. Per the germline V gene, CDR1 is LGHNA and CDR2 is YNFKEQ. The CDR3 spans 16 residues. Deletions cut 1 base from V and 0 bases from J, with 9 bases between. CDR3 protein: CASSQGEGATNEKLFF. CDR3 coding DNA: TGTGCCAGCAGCCAAGGGGAGGGAGCAACTAATGAAAAACTGTTTTTT.

The V and J genes are TRBV28 and TRBJ2-7; 12 nucleotides align to TRBD1. The V gene's germline CDR1 is MDHEN and CDR2 SYDVKM. The V and J ends lost 6 bases and 0 bases, in that order; junction bases with no gene match: 6. This CDR3 region has 16 residues. CDR3 sequence reads: CASRGQGAPSSYEQYF. CDR3 nucleotide sequence: TGTGCCAGCAGGGGACAGGGGGCCCCTTCCTCCTACGAGCAGTACTTC.

This clonotype has more than one count but fewer than ten. The chain joins TRBV7-2 to TRBJ2-1; D is perhaps TRBD1 or TRBD2 (6 bases each). The germline gives CDR1 SGHTA, CDR2 FQGNSA. Trimming pared 4 bases from V and 9 bases from J, leaving 19 bases between. This CDR3 has 15 amino acids. CDR3 protein: CASSSGRWGAVEQFF. The DNA for the CDR3 is TGTGCCAGCAGCTCTGGCCGGTGGGGGGCGGTTGAGCAGTTCTTC.

The rearrangement links TRBV7-2 to TRBJ2-1; TRBD2 matches at 11 bases. The CDR3 extends over 17 amino acids. With 5 bases clipped from V and 1 base from J, the junction kept 7 bases outside the gene matches. Germline values: CDR1 SGHTA, CDR2 FQGNSA. CDR3 sequence (DNA): TGTGCCAGCAGCCTCAGACTAGCGGGGCCATCCTACAATGAGCAGTTCTTC. Translating gives CASSLRLAGPSYNEQFF.

The V call is TRBV10-2, the J call TRBJ2-5; the match to TRBD1 covers 10 bases. V lost 5 bases, J lost 5 bases, and 5 bases stayed unmatched. This CDR3 contains 14 residues. Germline V lookup: CDR1 WSHSY, CDR2 SAAADI. CDR3 sequence: CASSKTGGLETQYF. In DNA, the CDR3 is TGCGCCAGCAGTAAGACAGGGGGCCTGGAGACCCAGTACTTC.

The chain uses TRBV7-2 and TRBJ2-7, with unresolved D. V lost 2 bases to trimming and J lost 6 bases, with 8 bases between them. Germline lookup yields CDR1 SGHTA and CDR2 FQGNSA. This CDR3 contains 12 residues. CDR3 nucleotide sequence: TGTGCCAGCAGCTTATCGCGGCGCGAGCAGTACTTC. Encoded protein: CASSLSRREQYF.

V gene TRBV27 combines with J gene TRBJ2-7; a weak D match, TRBD1 (6 bases). Trimming removed 3 bases at V and 0 bases at J, with 15 bases between. The length of the CDR3 is 16 residues. Germline V gene lookup returns CDR1 MNHEY and CDR2 SMNVEV (reference sequence). CDR3 DNA: TGTGCCAGCAGTTTTTCCGCCGGGACAATCTCCTACGAGCAGTACTTC. This sequence encodes CASSFSAGTISYEQYF.

About this clonotype itself: One end of the junction is discordant with germline, which a read error may explain. J is TRBJ2-2 and V is TRBV20-1; a possible D gene is TRBD1 (6 bases). CDR1 and CDR2 from the germline V gene are DFQATT and SNEGSKA (reference sequence). The CDR3 extends over 17 amino acids. The CDR3 DNA is TGCTGTGCTAGGGGGACATCGGACGGTACGAACACCGGGGAGCTGTTTTTT. Translation: CCARGTSDGTNTGELFF.

CDR3 amino acids: CASSAGTANTGELFF. The CDR3, as DNA: TGTGCCAGCTCAGCCGGGACAGCGAACACCGGGGAGCTGTTTTTT. The chain combines TRBV18 with TRBJ2-2; TRBD1 matches 7 bases. Per the germline V gene, CDR1 is KGHSH and CDR2 is LQKENI. Trimming at V came to 5 bases and at J to 0 bases, leaving 3 bases not matched to a gene. The CDR3 runs 15 residues.

This clonotype was picked up a small number of times. CDR3 DNA: TGTGCCATCGGTTCCAGGGAGGAAGATACGCAGTATTTT. It specifies CAIGSREEDTQYF. V gene TRBV10-3 combines with J gene TRBJ2-3; maybe TRBD2 (6 bases). Trimming removed 8 bases at V and 5 bases at J, with 14 bases between. This CDR3 is 13 amino acids long. Germline assignment: CDR1 ENHRY and CDR2 SYGVKD.

This clonotype was detected only a few times. The V and J genes are TRBV5-1 and TRBJ2-3; the D is unclear. Per germline, CDR1 SGHRS and CDR2 YFSETQ. Between the trimmed V and J ends, which lost 0 bases and 5 bases, there was a span of 7 bases. CDR3 length: 13 residues. CDR3 sequence (DNA): TGCGCCAGCAGCTTGGCACAGCAAGATACGCAGTATTTT. Translating gives CASSLAQQDTQYF.

This clonotype occurred a few times. The chain links TRBV6-5 to TRBJ2-7, with D tentatively TRBD2 (5 bases). Between the trimmed V and J ends, which lost 6 bases and 7 bases, there was a span of 13 bases. This CDR3 spans 12 amino acids. From germline, CDR1 is MNHEY and CDR2 SVGAGI. CDR3 protein: CASSLRDGEQYF. CDR3 nucleotide sequence: TGTGCCAGCAGCCTACGGGATGGAGAGCAGTACTTC.

This sequence joins TRBV27 and TRBJ2-7; a possible D gene is TRBD1 (6 bases). The CDR3 spans 15 residues. CDR1 MNHEY and CDR2 SMNVEV come from the germline V gene (reference sequence). The V and J ends lost 1 base and 4 bases respectively, with 14 bases between them. The CDR3: CASSLYAEGGYEQYF. For the CDR3, the DNA is TGTGCCAGCAGTTTATACGCGGAAGGGGGTTACGAGCAGTACTTC.

This clonotype has only a few counts. The rearrangement uses TRBV18 and TRBJ2-3, with TRBD1 matching 7 bases. This CDR3 is 17 amino acids long. The J segment lost 2 bases and the V segment lost 5 bases, leaving 13 bases of the junction unmatched. Germline CDR1 is KGHSH and CDR2 is LQKENI. This CDR3 is CASSTEQHRGPTDTQYF. Here the CDR3 DNA reads TGTGCCAGCTCAACAGAACAGCACAGGGGTCCCACAGATACGCAGTATTTT.

This clonotype was seen a few times. The gene calls are TRBV30 and TRBJ1-1; D is perhaps TRBD1 (5 bases). Trimming stripped 3 bases from V and 3 bases from J, with 8 bases between. The germline V gene has CDR1 GTSNPN and CDR2 SVGIG (reference sequence). This CDR3 spans 12 amino acids. CDR3 coding DNA: TGTGCCTGGAGAGGGGACCACACTGAAGCTTTCTTT. Protein sequence: CAWRGDHTEAFF.

This clonotype was seen many times. This chain joins TRBV7-8 and TRBJ2-3; 8 bases line up with TRBD2. Germline-derived CDR1 and CDR2 are SGHVS and FQNEAQ. V trimming: 3 bases; J trimming: 4 bases; junction bases outside the gene matches: 9. The CDR3 totals 16 residues. The CDR3 bases are TGTGCCAGCAGCTTGGCCTATCCGGGAGGGGCAGATACGCAGTATTTT. Translating gives CASSLAYPGGADTQYF.

This sequence joins TRBV20-1 and TRBJ2-3; D is undetermined. CDR3 length: 14 amino acids. Germline CDR1 and CDR2: DFQATT and SNEGSKA (reference sequence). Trimming removed 5 bases at V and 3 bases at J, with 15 bases between. The CDR3 sequence: CSAAARVRTDTQYF. The CDR3 DNA reads TGCAGTGCTGCCGCTAGGGTCCGGACAGATACGCAGTATTTT.

In this sample, this clonotype turned up a few times. The chain carries TRBV7-2 and TRBJ2-5; TRBD2 agrees at 10 bases. The CDR3 has 16 residues. Germline-derived CDR1 and CDR2 are SGHTA and FQGNSA. V lost 5 bases and J lost 5; bases outside the gene matches: 11. The CDR3 is CASSPRGAGGRETQYF. CDR3 nucleotide sequence: TGTGCCAGCAGCCCCCGGGGAGCGGGGGGGCGGGAGACCCAGTACTTC.

This rearrangement joins TRBV18 to TRBJ1-4; no reliable D call. With 2 bases removed from V and 5 bases from J, the gap between germline ends came to 6 bases. Germline V lookup: CDR1 KGHSH, CDR2 LQKENI. The CDR3 contains 13 residues. The CDR3 DNA reads TGTGCCAGCTCACCAGGGGAAAATGAAAAACTGTTTTTT. Translated, it gives CASSPGENEKLFF. Full variable domain (remainder filled in from reference TRBV18 and TRBJ1-4): NAGVMQNPRHLVRRRGQEARLRCSPMKGHSHVYWYRQLPEEGLKFMVYLQKENIIDESGMPKERFSAEFPKEGPSILRIQQVVRGDSAAYFCASSPGENEKLFFGSGTQLSVL.